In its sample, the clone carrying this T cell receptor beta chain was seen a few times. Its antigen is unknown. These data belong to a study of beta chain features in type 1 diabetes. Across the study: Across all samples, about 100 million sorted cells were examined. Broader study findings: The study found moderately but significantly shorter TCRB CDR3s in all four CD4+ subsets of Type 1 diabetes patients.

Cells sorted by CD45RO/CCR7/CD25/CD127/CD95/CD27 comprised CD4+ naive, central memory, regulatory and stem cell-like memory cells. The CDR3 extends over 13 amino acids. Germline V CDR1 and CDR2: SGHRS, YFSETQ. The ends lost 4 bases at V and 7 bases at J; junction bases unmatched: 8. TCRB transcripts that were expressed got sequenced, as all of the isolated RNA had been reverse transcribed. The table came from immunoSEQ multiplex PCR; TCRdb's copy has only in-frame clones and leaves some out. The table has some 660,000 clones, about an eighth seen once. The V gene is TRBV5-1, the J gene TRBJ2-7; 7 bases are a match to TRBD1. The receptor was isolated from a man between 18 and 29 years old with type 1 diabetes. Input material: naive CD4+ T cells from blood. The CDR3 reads CASSMTGPEEQYF. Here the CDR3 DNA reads TGCGCCAGCAGCATGACAGGGCCTGAAGAGCAGTACTTC.